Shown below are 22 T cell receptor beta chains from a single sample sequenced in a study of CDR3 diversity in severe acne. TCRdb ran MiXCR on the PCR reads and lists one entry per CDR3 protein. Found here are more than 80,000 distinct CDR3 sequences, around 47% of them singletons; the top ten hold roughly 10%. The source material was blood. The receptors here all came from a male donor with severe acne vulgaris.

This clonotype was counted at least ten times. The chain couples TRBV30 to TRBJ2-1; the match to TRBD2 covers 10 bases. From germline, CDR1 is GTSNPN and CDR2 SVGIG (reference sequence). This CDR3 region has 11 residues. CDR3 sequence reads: CLALAGVEQFF. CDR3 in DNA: TGTTTAGCGCTAGCGGGAGTGGAGCAGTTCTTC.

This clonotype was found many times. CDR3 in DNA: TGCAGTGCTAGAGATAATAGCGGGAGCACAGATACGCAGTATTTT. Its translation: CSARDNSGSTDTQYF. The chain employs TRBV20-1 and TRBJ2-3, with 7 nucleotides matching TRBD2. The CDR3 length is 15 residues. V shed 0 bases and J 0 bases; nucleotides not matched to a gene: 3. Germline CDR1 DFQATT, CDR2 SNEGSKA (reference sequence).

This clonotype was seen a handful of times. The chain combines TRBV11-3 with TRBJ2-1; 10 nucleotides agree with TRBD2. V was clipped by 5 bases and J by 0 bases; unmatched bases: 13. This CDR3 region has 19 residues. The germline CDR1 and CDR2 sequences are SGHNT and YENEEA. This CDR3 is CASSPTGTSDLRSYNEQFF. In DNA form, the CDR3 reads TGTGCCAGCAGCCCAACCGGGACTAGCGATCTCCGCTCCTACAATGAGCAGTTCTTC.

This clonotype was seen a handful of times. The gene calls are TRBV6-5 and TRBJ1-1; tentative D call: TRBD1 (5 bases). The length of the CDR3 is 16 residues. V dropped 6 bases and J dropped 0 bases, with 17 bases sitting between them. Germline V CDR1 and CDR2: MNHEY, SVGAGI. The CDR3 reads CASRRRDRDMNTEAFF. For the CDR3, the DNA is TGTGCCAGCAGACGGAGGGACCGAGACATGAACACTGAAGCTTTCTTT.

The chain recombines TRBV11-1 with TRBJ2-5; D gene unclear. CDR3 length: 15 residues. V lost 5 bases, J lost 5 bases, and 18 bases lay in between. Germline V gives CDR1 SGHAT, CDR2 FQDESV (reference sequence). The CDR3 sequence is CASSQRVAKVETQYF. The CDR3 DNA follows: TGTGCCAGCAGCCAAAGGGTGGCGAAGGTGGAGACCCAGTACTTC.

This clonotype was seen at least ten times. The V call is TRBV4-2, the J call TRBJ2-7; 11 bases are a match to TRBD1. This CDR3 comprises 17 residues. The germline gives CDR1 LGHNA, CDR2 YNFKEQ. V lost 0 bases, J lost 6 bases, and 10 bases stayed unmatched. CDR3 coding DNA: TGTGCCAGCAGCCAAGAAGGGTTCGGACAGGGGGCGAGCGAGCAGTACTTC. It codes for CASSQEGFGQGASEQYF.

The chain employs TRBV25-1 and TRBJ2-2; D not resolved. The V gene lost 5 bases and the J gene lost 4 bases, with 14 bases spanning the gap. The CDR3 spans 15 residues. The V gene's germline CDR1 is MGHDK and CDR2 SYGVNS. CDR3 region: CASSLTTRSTGELFF. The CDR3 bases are TGTGCCAGCAGTCTAACCACGAGGTCCACCGGGGAGCTGTTTTTT.

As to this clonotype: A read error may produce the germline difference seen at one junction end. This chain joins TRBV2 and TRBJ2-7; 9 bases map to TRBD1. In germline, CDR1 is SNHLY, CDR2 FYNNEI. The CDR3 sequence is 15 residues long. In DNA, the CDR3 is TGTGCCATCAGTGAGTTGGGACAGGGAAACTACGAGCAGTACTTC. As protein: CAISELGQGNYEQYF.

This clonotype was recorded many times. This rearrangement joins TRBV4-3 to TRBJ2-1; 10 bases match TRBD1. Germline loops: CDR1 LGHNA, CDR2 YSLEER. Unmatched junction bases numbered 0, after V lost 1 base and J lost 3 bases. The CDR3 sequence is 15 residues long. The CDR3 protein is CASSQGTGGYNEQFF. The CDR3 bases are TGCGCCAGCAGCCAAGGGACAGGGGGCTACAATGAGCAGTTCTTC.

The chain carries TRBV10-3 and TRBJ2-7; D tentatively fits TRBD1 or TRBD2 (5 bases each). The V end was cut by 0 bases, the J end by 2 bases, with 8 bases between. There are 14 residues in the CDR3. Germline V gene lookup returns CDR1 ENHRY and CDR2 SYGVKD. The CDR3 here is CAISESGRTYEQYF. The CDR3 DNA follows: TGTGCCATCAGTGAGTCGGGACGGACCTACGAGCAGTACTTC.

The CDR3 region is CASSGPGASGSRGTDTQYF. CDR3 DNA: TGCGCCAGCAGTGGACCCGGGGCTAGCGGGAGTAGGGGCACAGATACGCAGTATTTT. The chain is built from TRBV10-1 and TRBJ2-3; 10 nucleotides match TRBD2. Germline values: CDR1 WNHNN, CDR2 SYGVQD (reference sequence). There are 19 residues in the CDR3. The V segment lost 4 bases and the J segment 1 base; nucleotides outside the gene matches: 14.

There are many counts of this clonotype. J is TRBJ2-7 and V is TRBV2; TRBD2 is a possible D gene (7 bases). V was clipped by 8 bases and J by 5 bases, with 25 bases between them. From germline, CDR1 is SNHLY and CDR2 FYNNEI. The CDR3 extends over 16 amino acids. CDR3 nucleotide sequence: TGTGCCAGCCTCGCCGGGGGGCGCGCAGCTTCCCACGAGCAGTACTTC. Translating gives CASLAGGRAASHEQYF.

CDR3 amino acids: CASSAGTSRRGGYEQYF. DNA of the CDR3: TGTGCCAGCAGCGCCGGGACTAGCCGGAGAGGGGGCTACGAGCAGTACTTC. The chain combines TRBV9 with TRBJ2-7; 9 bases are a match to TRBD2. Trimming at V came to 3 bases and at J to 3 bases, leaving 13 bases not matched to a gene. Germline values: CDR1 SGDLS, CDR2 YYNGEE. CDR3 length: 17 amino acids.

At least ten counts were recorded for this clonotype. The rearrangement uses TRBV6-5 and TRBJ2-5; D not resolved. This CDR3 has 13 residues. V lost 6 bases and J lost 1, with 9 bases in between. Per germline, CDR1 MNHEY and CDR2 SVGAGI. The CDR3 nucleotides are TGTGCCAGCAGCAAGACTGTCCAAGAGACCCAGTACTTC. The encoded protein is CASSKTVQETQYF.

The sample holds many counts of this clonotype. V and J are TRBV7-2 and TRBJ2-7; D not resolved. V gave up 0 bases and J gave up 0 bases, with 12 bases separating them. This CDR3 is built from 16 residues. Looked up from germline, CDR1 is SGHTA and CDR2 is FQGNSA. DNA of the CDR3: TGTGCCAGCAGCTTAGCGCTAGGGTCCCACTCCTACGAGCAGTACGTC. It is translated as CASSLALGSHSYEQYV.

The CDR3 DNA reads as TGTGCCAGCAGCTTAGTGGGGGTGGGGATGAGGACTGAAGCTTTCTTT. It yields the protein CASSLVGVGMRTEAFF. The rearrangement joins TRBV7-9 to TRBJ1-1; D might be TRBD1 (5 bases). With 1 base removed from V and 5 bases from J, the gap between germline ends came to 17 bases. This CDR3 contains 16 residues. CDR1 is SEHNR, CDR2 FQNEAQ, per germline (reference sequence).

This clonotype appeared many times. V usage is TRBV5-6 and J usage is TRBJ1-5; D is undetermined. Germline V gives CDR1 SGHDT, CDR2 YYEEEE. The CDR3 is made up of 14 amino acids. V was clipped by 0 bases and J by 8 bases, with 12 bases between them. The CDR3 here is CASSLASVGEPQHF. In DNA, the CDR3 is TGTGCCAGCAGCTTGGCCTCAGTCGGGGAGCCCCAGCATTTT.

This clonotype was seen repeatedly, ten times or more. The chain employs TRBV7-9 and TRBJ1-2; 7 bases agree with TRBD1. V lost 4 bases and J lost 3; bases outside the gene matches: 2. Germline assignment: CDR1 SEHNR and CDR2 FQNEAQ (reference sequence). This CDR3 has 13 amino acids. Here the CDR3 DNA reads TGTGCCAGCAGCTCACAGGGGTACTATGGCTACACCTTC. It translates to CASSSQGYYGYTF.

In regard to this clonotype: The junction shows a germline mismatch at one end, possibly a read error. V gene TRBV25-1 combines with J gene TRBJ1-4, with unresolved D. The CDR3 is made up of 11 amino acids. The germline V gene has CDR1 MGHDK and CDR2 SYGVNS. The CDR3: CASSELERLFF. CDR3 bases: TGCGCCAGCAGTGAACTTGAAAGACTGTTTTTT.

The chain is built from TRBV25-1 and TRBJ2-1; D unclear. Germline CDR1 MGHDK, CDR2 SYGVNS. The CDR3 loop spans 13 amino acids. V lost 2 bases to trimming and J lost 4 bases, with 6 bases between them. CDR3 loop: CASSEDFYNEQFF. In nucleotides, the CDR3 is TGTGCCAGCAGTGAAGACTTTTACAATGAGCAGTTCTTC. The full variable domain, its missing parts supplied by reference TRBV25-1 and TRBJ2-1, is EADIYQTPRYLVIGTGKKITLECSQTMGHDKMYWYQQDPGMELHLIHYSYGVNSTEKGDLSSESTVSRIRTEHFPLTLESARPSHTSQYLCASSEDFYNEQFFGPGTRLTVL.

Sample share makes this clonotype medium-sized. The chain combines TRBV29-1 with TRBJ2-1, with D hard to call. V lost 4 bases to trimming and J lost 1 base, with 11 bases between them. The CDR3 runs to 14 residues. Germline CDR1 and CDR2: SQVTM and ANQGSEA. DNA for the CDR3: TGCAGCGTTGTGGAGAGCCCTTCCTACAATGAGCAGTTCTTC. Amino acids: CSVVESPSYNEQFF.

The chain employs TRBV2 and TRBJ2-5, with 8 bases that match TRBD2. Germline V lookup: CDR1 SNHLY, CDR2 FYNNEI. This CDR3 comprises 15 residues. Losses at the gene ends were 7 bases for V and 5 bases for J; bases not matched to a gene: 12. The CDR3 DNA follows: TGTGCCAGCAACACGGGAGGGCCAGGCGGGGAGACCCAGTACTTC. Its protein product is CASNTGGPGGETQYF.